These 3 T cell receptor beta chains were sequenced from one sample in a study of cytomegalovirus exposure and HLA in healthy donors. PCR amplification relied on 60 Vbeta primers (plus 13 Jbeta primers). TCRdb's copy holds only in-frame clones and misses some; the assay was immunoSEQ multiplex PCR. Found here are roughly 150,000 clones, roughly 77% of them singletons; the top ten hold approximately 1.6%. Sample: PBMCs. The receptors stem from a woman aged 30 to 39 in good health and CMV-seronegative.

Written as DNA, the CDR3 is TGTGCCAGCAGAACCCCGGGGGGGACTCAGCCCCAGCATTTT. The encoded protein is CASRTPGGTQPQHF. The chain combines TRBV28 with TRBJ1-5; maybe TRBD1 (5 bases). The CDR3 loop spans 14 amino acids. Germline CDR1 and CDR2: MDHEN and SYDVKM. Trimming took off 6 bases at V and 6 bases at J, with 15 bases between the two ends.

V gene TRBV28 combines with J gene TRBJ2-1; D might be TRBD1 (6 bases). This CDR3 spans 13 amino acids. Trimming removed 5 bases from V and 3 bases from J, with 8 bases in between. The germline V gene encodes CDR1 MDHEN and CDR2 SYDVKM. CDR3 nucleotides: TGTGCCAGCAGTCGGACAGACTACAATGAGCAGTTCTTC. Encoded protein: CASSRTDYNEQFF.

In this sample, this clone turned up a few times. The chain uses TRBV5-1 and TRBJ1-2; 8 bases agree with TRBD1. This CDR3 contains 14 residues. J gave up 2 bases and V 4 bases, and 4 bases lay outside the gene matches. Germline CDR1 and CDR2: SGHRS and YFSETQ. The CDR3 loop reads CASSQGQANYGYTF. The CDR3 DNA is TGCGCCAGCAGCCAGGGACAGGCCAACTATGGCTACACCTTC. Looking up the rest from reference TRBV5-1 and TRBJ1-2 gives the full variable domain: KAGVTQTPRYLIKTRGQQVTLSCSPISGHRSVSWYQQTPGQGLQFLFEYFSETQRNKGNFPGRFSGRQFSNSRSEMNVSTLELGDSALYLCASSQGQANYGYTFGSGTRLTVV.